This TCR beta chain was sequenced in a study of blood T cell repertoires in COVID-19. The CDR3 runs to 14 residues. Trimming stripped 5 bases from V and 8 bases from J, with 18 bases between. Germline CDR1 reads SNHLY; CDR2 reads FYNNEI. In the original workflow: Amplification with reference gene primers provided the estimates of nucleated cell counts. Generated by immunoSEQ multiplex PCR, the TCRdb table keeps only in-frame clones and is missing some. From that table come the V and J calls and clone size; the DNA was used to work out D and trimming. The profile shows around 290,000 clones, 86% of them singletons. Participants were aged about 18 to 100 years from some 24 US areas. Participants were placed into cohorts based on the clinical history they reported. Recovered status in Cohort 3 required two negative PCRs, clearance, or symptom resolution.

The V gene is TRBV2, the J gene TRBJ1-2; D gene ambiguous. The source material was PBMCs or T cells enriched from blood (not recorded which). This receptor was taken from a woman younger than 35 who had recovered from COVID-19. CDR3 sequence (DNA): TGTGCCAGCAGTCTACTCGGCCTTGGAGAAGGCTACACCTTC. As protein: CASSLLGLGEGYTF.